This TCR beta chain was obtained from a study of blood T cell repertoires in COVID-19. Produced via immunoSEQ multiplex PCR; TCRdb's table is partial and in-frame only. Found here are around 250,000 clones, about four fifths of them singletons; the top ten hold roughly 1.4%. This clone was detected a few times. The CDR3 loop spans 13 amino acids. Germline CDR1 is KGHSH and CDR2 is LQKENI. Unmatched junction bases numbered 1, after V lost 4 bases and J lost 3 bases. The chain has TRBV18 and TRBJ1-1, with TRBD1 matching 8 bases. Sequenced input: peripheral blood. The receptor comes from a middle-aged woman who had recovered from COVID-19. CDR3: CASSQDRDTEAFF. CDR3 nucleotide sequence: TGTGCCAGCTCACAGGACAGGGACACTGAAGCTTTCTTT.